The 27 T cell receptor beta chains in this list originate from one sample, sequenced in a study of tumor and adjacent non-tumor tissue in lung cancer. The template was RNA from unsorted bulk tissue. TCRbeta libraries were built with three rounds of nested PCR, modified from ARM-PCR. MiXCR, run by TCRdb on the multiplex PCR reads, gives a single entry per CDR3 protein. This sample carries 100,000 to 150,000 distinct CDR3 sequences, 60% to 70% of them seen once, and the ten largest clones take about 13%. Sequencing input: lung tumor tissue. The receptor source for this set is a man aged 25 to 40 with non-small cell lung cancer.

This clonotype was counted many times. The chain joins TRBV4-3 to TRBJ1-2; no clear D. Germline values: CDR1 LGHNA, CDR2 YSLEER. V lost 0 bases, J lost 4 bases, and 6 bases lay in between. The CDR3 is 13 residues long. CDR3: CASSQDHGYGYTF. The CDR3 DNA reads TGCGCCAGCAGCCAAGATCATGGCTATGGCTACACCTTC.

In regard to this clonotype: This may be a read error: a much more frequent sequence differs by one nucleotide. The chain couples TRBV12-3 or TRBV12-4 to TRBJ2-2; unclear D gene. CDR3 size: 11 residues. With 2 bases removed from V and 8 bases from J, the gap between germline ends came to 3 bases. In DNA form, the CDR3 reads TGTGCCAGCAGTTTACAGGGGGAGCTGTTTTTT. This translates into CASSLQGELFF.

Turning to this clonotype: Likely a read error: the CDR3 ends without its conserved phenylalanine or tryptophan. V gene TRBV11-2 combines with J gene TRBJ2-7; D is perhaps TRBD2 (6 bases). Per germline, CDR1 SGHAT and CDR2 FQNNGV. CDR3 length equals 16 residues. The CDR3 here is CANSLEELGGTYEQYS. Written as DNA, the CDR3 is TGTGCCAACAGCTTAGAAGAATTGGGGGGAACCTATGAGCAGTACTCC.

A note on this clonotype: A much larger clone is a single base away; this may be a read error. Lacking the conserved final phenylalanine or tryptophan, this CDR3 likely reflects a read error. The genes are TRBV20-1 and TRBJ2-5; D is uncertain. Between the trimmed V and J ends, which lost 1 base and 2 bases, there was a span of 8 bases. Germline-derived CDR1 and CDR2 are DFQATT and SNEGSKA (reference sequence). The CDR3 spans 13 residues. CDR3 loop: CSARAPGQETQYS. In DNA form, the CDR3 reads TGCAGTGCTAGAGCCCCCGGACAAGAGACCCAGTACTCC.

The V and J genes are TRBV20-1 and TRBJ2-5; the D gene is possibly TRBD2 (6 bases). From germline, CDR1 is DFQATT and CDR2 SNEGSKA (reference sequence). V shed 5 bases and J shed 4 bases, with 17 bases lying between them. CDR3 length: 14 residues. The CDR3 nucleotides are TGCAGTGCTCCTGCCGCGGACGGGGGAGAGACCCAGTACTTC. Translated: CSAPAADGGETQYF.

This clonotype turned up a few times. A junction end diverges from the germline sequence, so it may reflect a read error. This sequence joins TRBV4-1 and TRBJ2-2; 8 bases agree with TRBD1. The germline CDR1 and CDR2 sequences are MGHRA and YSYEKL. CDR3 length: 16 amino acids. CDR3 loop: CASSQESRGLIGEPCF. The CDR3, as DNA: TGCGCCAGCAGCCAAGAATCCAGGGGGCTCATCGGGGAGCCGTGTTTT.

Details on this clonotype: This may arise from a read error, as a much more abundant clone is one base away. CDR3 region: CSAPLRGDMNEQFF. The CDR3 bases are TGCAGTGCCCCCCTGAGGGGGGACATGAATGAGCAGTTCTTC. The chain links TRBV20-1 to TRBJ2-1; D may match TRBD1 or TRBD2 (6 bases each). Trimming removed 6 bases at V and 7 bases at J, with 19 bases between. The CDR3 is 14 amino acids. The germline gives CDR1 DFQATT, CDR2 SNEGSKA (reference sequence).

About this clonotype: This may stem from a read error, because a much larger clone lies one nucleotide away. V is TRBV20-1 and J is TRBJ2-3; TRBD2 agrees at 13 bases. The germline V gene has CDR1 DFQATT and CDR2 SNEGSKA (reference sequence). V lost 7 bases, J lost 4 bases, and 8 bases stayed unmatched. The CDR3 has 15 residues. The CDR3: CSVSGLAGESDTQYF. CDR3 DNA: TGCAGTGTTAGTGGACTAGCGGGAGAGTCAGATACGCAGTATTTT.

A single count supports this clonotype. One base away lies a much larger clone, so this may be a sequencing read error. The chain has TRBV29-1 and TRBJ2-1, with a possible D match to TRBD2 (5 bases). V was shortened by 8 bases and J by 8 bases, with 13 bases between the two germline ends. CDR3 size: 11 residues. Germline V CDR1 and CDR2: SQVTM, ANQGSEA. As DNA, the CDR3 is TGCAGCAGCGGCCATATTGATGAGCAGTTCTTC. Its translation is CSSGHIDEQFF.

A note on this clonotype: The junction differs from germline at one of its ends, possibly a read error. The rearrangement links TRBV20-1 to TRBJ2-7, with D possibly matching TRBD2 (6 bases). The germline CDR1 and CDR2 sequences are DFQATT and SNEGSKA (reference sequence). CDR3 length: 14 residues. CDR3 nucleotide sequence: TGCAGTGCTAGCTTGTCGGGGGATGTTTACGAGCAGTGCTTC. Translated, it gives CSASLSGDVYEQCF.

This clonotype was recorded many times. With a much larger clone just one base away, this may be a read error. The chain recombines TRBV11-3 with TRBJ2-1; 8 bases line up with TRBD1. V lost 5 bases and J lost 12; bases outside the gene matches: 6. Germline V gene lookup returns CDR1 SGHNT and CDR2 YENEEA. This CDR3 has 12 residues. CDR3 sequence: CASSRGQDGQFF. Here the CDR3 DNA reads TGTGCCAGCAGCAGGGGACAGGATGGGCAGTTCTTC. Using reference TRBV11-3 and TRBJ2-1 for the parts outside the CDR3, the full variable domain is EAGVVQSPRYKIIEKKQPVAFWCNPISGHNTLYWYLQNLGQGPELLIRYENEEAVDDSQLPKDRFSAERLKGVDSTLKIQPAELGDSAVYLCASSRGQDGQFFGPGTRLTVL.

In regard to this clonotype: The junction does not match germline at one end; this may be a read error. The genes are TRBV10-3 and TRBJ2-3; no clear D gene. Per the germline V gene, CDR1 is ENHRY and CDR2 is SYGVKD. The CDR3 is made up of 13 amino acids. CDR3 in amino acids: CAINPTAADMQYF. CDR3 bases: TGTGCCATCAACCCGACTGCCGCAGATATGCAGTATTTT.

This clonotype was picked up a small number of times. The chain employs TRBV11-2 and TRBJ2-3, with 8 bases matching TRBD1. Per the germline V gene, CDR1 is SGHAT and CDR2 is FQNNGV. The V segment lost 5 bases and the J segment 11 bases; nucleotides outside the gene matches: 12. The CDR3 extends over 14 amino acids. This CDR3 reads CASSPRTGTGMQYF. The CDR3 DNA follows: TGTGCCAGCAGCCCCCGGACAGGGACAGGTATGCAGTATTTT.

Regarding this clonotype: A much bigger clone sits one base away, suggesting this may be a read error. The chain recombines TRBV29-1 with TRBJ1-3, with 9 bases that match TRBD1. CDR1 is SQVTM and CDR2 is ANQGSEA in the germline V gene. The CDR3 covers 15 residues. The CDR3 region is CSVAETGGSGNTINF. The CDR3 coding sequence is TGCAGCGTTGCCGAGACAGGGGGATCTGGAAACACCATAAATTTT.

This clonotype was counted ten times or more. The rearrangement links TRBV11-1 to TRBJ1-6; D remains unclear. V was pared by 1 base and J by 8 bases, with 12 bases between. The germline CDR1 and CDR2 sequences are SGHAT and FQDESV (reference sequence). The CDR3 has 15 residues. The CDR3 DNA reads TGTGCCAGCAGCTTAGATACTTACAATGATTCACCCCTCCACTTT. The encoded protein is CASSLDTYNDSPLHF.

This clonotype was detected only a few times. The CDR3 protein is CASSSRGTSGRLEQFF. The CDR3 DNA is TGTGCCAGCAGCTCACGGGGGACTAGCGGGAGACTTGAGCAGTTCTTC. The chain recombines TRBV12-3 or TRBV12-4 with TRBJ2-1; 14 nucleotides agree with TRBD2. This CDR3 is built from 16 residues. After removal of 6 bases from V and 9 bases from J, the junction contained 10 bases not matched to a gene.

In this sample, this clonotype turned up a few times. One end of the junction varies from germline; a read error may be responsible. The CDR3, as DNA: TGCAGTGTTACCTTTGACAGGGGAGGTGAGCAGTTTTTC. Protein sequence: CSVTFDRGGEQFF. V and J are TRBV20-1 and TRBJ2-1, with 8 bases that match TRBD1. Germline CDR1 is DFQATT and CDR2 is SNEGSKA (reference sequence). CDR3 length equals 13 residues.

Worth noting for this clonotype: At one of its ends the junction is not consistent with the germline gene, which may arise from a read error. The V and J genes are TRBV20-1 and TRBJ2-2; TRBD2 agrees at 8 bases. The CDR3 consists of 13 residues. From germline, CDR1 is DFQATT and CDR2 SNEGSKA (reference sequence). The chain's CDR3 is CRASGQSTGELFF. Here the CDR3 DNA reads TGCAGGGCTAGCGGGCAGTCCACCGGGGAGCTATTTTTT.

This clonotype was detected only once. Possible read error: a much larger clone is one base away. J is TRBJ2-7 and V is TRBV4-1; D is perhaps TRBD2 (6 bases). The CDR3 is 17 amino acids. From germline, CDR1 is MGHRA and CDR2 YSYEKL. V was pared by 4 bases and J by 0 bases, with 19 bases between. CDR3 bases: TGCGCCAGCAGCCCCCGGGGTGGCGGGGTAAGCTCCTACGAGCAGTACTTC. Its translation: CASSPRGGGVSSYEQYF.

Note on this clonotype: At one of its ends the junction is not consistent with the germline gene, which may arise from a read error. The J gene is TRBJ1-4, the V gene TRBV11-3; 8 positions match TRBD1. This CDR3 region has 17 residues. CDR1 SGHNT and CDR2 YENEEA come from the germline V gene. CDR3 sequence reads: CANSSWTGSPLNEKPFF. Written as DNA, the CDR3 is TGTGCCAACAGCTCATGGACAGGGAGTCCGCTTAATGAAAAACCGTTTTTT.

As for this clonotype: A junction end diverges from the germline sequence, so it may reflect a read error. V usage is TRBV6-2 or TRBV6-3 and J usage is TRBJ1-2, with D possibly matching TRBD1 (5 bases). CDR3 length: 12 amino acids. The V gene's germline CDR1 is MNHEY and CDR2 SVGEGT. The CDR3 nucleotides read TGTGCCGGCAGCCAAGGGGTATATGACTACACCTTC. This gives the protein CAGSQGVYDYTF.

This clonotype was detected only once. A read error may explain this, as a much larger clone is one base away. CDR3 bases: TGTGCCAGCAACTTAGAGACAGGAGGCACCGTATATTTT. As protein: CASNLETGGTVYF. The chain joins TRBV11-2 to TRBJ1-3; possibly TRBD1 for D (6 bases). CDR3 length: 13 amino acids. Germline assignment: CDR1 SGHAT and CDR2 FQNNGV.

Comment on this clonotype: One junction end does not reproduce the germline sequence, and a read error may be involved. The chain links TRBV4-3 to TRBJ2-1; 8 nucleotides match TRBD1. Germline V gives CDR1 LGHNA, CDR2 YSLEER. The CDR3 is 17 amino acids. The DNA for the CDR3 is TGCGCCAGCAACCAAGATCCGAGTACAGGGGGGTACAATGAGCAGTTCTTC. This gives the protein CASNQDPSTGGYNEQFF.

This clonotype was found a few times. This clone may be a read error of a much larger clone one base away. This sequence joins TRBV29-1 and TRBJ1-1, with D perhaps matching TRBD1 (5 bases). The CDR3 loop spans 14 amino acids. Trimming took 5 bases from V and 0 from J, leaving 13 bases between them. From germline, CDR1 is SQVTM and CDR2 ANQGSEA. The DNA of the CDR3 is TGCAGCGTTTCGCCGTACAGGATGAACACTGAAGCTTTCTTT. This translates into CSVSPYRMNTEAFF.

Many counts were recorded for this clonotype. The J gene is TRBJ2-6, the V gene TRBV6-5; D is unclear. The CDR3 loop spans 13 amino acids. V shed 2 bases and J shed 3 bases, with 2 bases lying between them. The germline V gene encodes CDR1 MNHEY and CDR2 SVGAGI. The CDR3 nucleotides are TGTGCCAGCAGTTACGATGGGGCCAACGTCCTGACTTTC. As protein: CASSYDGANVLTF.

This clonotype was counted many times. A much larger clonotype is one base distant, so this may be a read error. The genes are TRBV20-1 and TRBJ2-1, with D perhaps assigned TRBD1 or TRBD2 (5 bases each). The germline CDR1 and CDR2 sequences are DFQATT and SNEGSKA (reference sequence). The CDR3 loop spans 14 amino acids. V dropped 5 bases and J dropped 2 bases, with 13 bases sitting between them. The CDR3 DNA follows: TGCAGTGCTCGGGGCTACCTTACCTACAATGAGCAGTTCTTC. Translation gives CSARGYLTYNEQFF.

Remarks on this clonotype: An end of the junction does not agree with germline; a read error may underlie this. Here the CDR3 reads CSARNQETLEAFF. In DNA, the CDR3 is TGCAGTGCTAGAAATCAGGAAACCCTCGAAGCTTTTTTT. The chain recombines TRBV20-1 with TRBJ1-1; D is undetermined. The germline gives CDR1 DFQATT, CDR2 SNEGSKA (reference sequence). There are 13 residues in the CDR3.